These 32 T cell receptor beta chains originate from one sample sequenced in a study of beta chain features in type 1 diabetes. The investigators reverse transcribed all of the isolated RNA, so they sequenced expressed TCRB transcripts. Assay used: immunoSEQ multiplex PCR; TCRdb lists only in-frame clones, some missing. The sample carries 130,000 to 150,000 clones, 10% recorded once. The sequenced sample consisted of naive CD4+ T cells from blood. The receptors shown here come from a young man in good health.

This clone was found a few times. The CDR3 coding sequence is TGTGCCAGCAGCCCCTGGGACAGCGAAACATATGGCTACACCTTC. Its protein is CASSPWDSETYGYTF. V usage is TRBV7-2 and J usage is TRBJ1-2; 7 bases align to TRBD1. Germline assignment: CDR1 SGHTA and CDR2 FQGNSA. The CDR3 consists of 15 residues. Trimming took 5 bases from V and 5 from J; bases not matched to a gene: 11.

Only a few counts were recorded for this clone. J is TRBJ2-5 and V is TRBV7-2; the match to TRBD2 covers 12 bases. After removal of 1 base from V and 5 bases from J, the junction contained 14 bases not matched to a gene. The germline CDR1 and CDR2 sequences are SGHTA and FQGNSA. The CDR3 has 19 residues. The CDR3 region is CASSLVLAGGYGAKETQYF. In nucleotides, the CDR3 is TGTGCCAGCAGCTTAGTTCTAGCGGGGGGGTATGGCGCTAAGGAGACCCAGTACTTC.

This clone was detected only a few times. V and J are TRBV11-2 and TRBJ2-1; 12 bases fit TRBD2. The germline V gene has CDR1 SGHAT and CDR2 FQNNGV. The V gene end was trimmed by 3 bases and the J gene end by 7 bases; junction bases not matched to a gene: 4. This CDR3 has 15 amino acids. The CDR3 here is CASSFTSGGWNEQFF. The CDR3 coding sequence is TGTGCCAGCAGCTTCACTAGCGGGGGGTGGAATGAGCAGTTCTTC.

This rearrangement joins TRBV4-3 to TRBJ1-2; 7 bases fit TRBD1. This CDR3 region has 14 residues. Germline lookup yields CDR1 LGHNA and CDR2 YSLEER. J was trimmed by 8 bases and V by 1 base; bases with no gene match: 7. CDR3 DNA: TGCGCCAGCAGCCAAGCCACAGGGGCAATCGGCTACACCTTC. It codes for CASSQATGAIGYTF.

This clone was picked up a small number of times. This chain joins TRBV7-2 and TRBJ2-5; TRBD2 is a possible D gene (5 bases). Per the germline V gene, CDR1 is SGHTA and CDR2 is FQGNSA. There are 14 residues in the CDR3. Trimming removed 1 base from V and 1 base from J, with 7 bases in between. The CDR3 DNA is TGTGCCAGCAGCTTAGATGGAGGCCAAGAGACCCAGTACTTC. Amino acid sequence: CASSLDGGQETQYF. The entire variable domain, with the rest obtained from reference TRBV7-2 and TRBJ2-5, is as follows: GAGVSQSPSNKVTEKGKDVELRCDPISGHTALYWYRQSLGQGLEFLIYFQGNSAPDKSGLPSDRFSAERTGGSVSTLTIQRTQQEDSAVYLCASSLDGGQETQYFGPGTRLLVL.

This clone showed up just a few times. The genes are TRBV30 and TRBJ2-2, with a possible D match to TRBD2 (6 bases). This CDR3 has 14 residues. V was cut by 2 bases and J by 3 bases, with 10 bases left in between. Per germline, CDR1 GTSNPN and CDR2 SVGIG (reference sequence). CDR3 sequence: CAWSSGVDTGELFF. As DNA, the CDR3 is TGTGCCTGGAGTTCGGGGGTTGACACCGGGGAGCTGTTTTTT.

The gene calls are TRBV2 and TRBJ2-7; 10 nucleotides match TRBD2. Per germline, CDR1 SNHLY and CDR2 FYNNEI. CDR3 length: 14 residues. With 4 bases clipped from V and 4 bases from J, the junction kept 4 bases outside the gene matches. CDR3 in amino acids: CASSAAGGTYEQYF. The CDR3, as DNA: TGTGCCAGCAGTGCAGCGGGGGGGACTTACGAGCAGTACTTC.

This chain connects TRBV11-2 to TRBJ2-5; D may be TRBD2 (6 bases). The V and J ends lost 0 bases and 9 bases respectively, with 26 bases between them. The CDR3 is 18 residues long. Germline loops: CDR1 SGHAT, CDR2 FQNNGV. The CDR3 region is CASSLDWSSEARPRAQYF. The CDR3 coding sequence is TGTGCCAGCAGCTTAGATTGGTCTAGCGAGGCGAGGCCAAGGGCCCAGTACTTC.

J is TRBJ2-5 and V is TRBV9, with 10 nucleotides matching TRBD2. The CDR3 length is 15 residues. Trimming at V came to 2 bases and at J to 1 base, leaving 2 bases not matched to a gene. The germline CDR1 and CDR2 sequences are SGDLS and YYNGEE. The CDR3, as DNA: TGTGCCAGCAGCGTCTCTAGCGGGGGCCAAGAGACCCAGTACTTC. Its protein is CASSVSSGGQETQYF. The full variable domain, rest sourced from reference TRBV9 and TRBJ2-5, is DSGVTQTPKHLITATGQRVTLRCSPRSGDLSVYWYQQSLDQGLQFLIQYYNGEERAKGNILERFSAQQFPDLHSELNLSSLELGDSALYFCASSVSSGGQETQYFGPGTRLLVL.

In this sample, this clone turned up a few times. The chain combines TRBV6-6 with TRBJ1-5, with 8 bases that match TRBD1. This CDR3 has 14 amino acids. Germline lookup yields CDR1 MNHNY and CDR2 SVGAGI (reference sequence). V was clipped by 0 bases and J by 5 bases; unmatched bases: 0. The CDR3 bases are TGTGCCAGCAGTTACTCGGACAGGGATCAGCCCCAGCATTTT. Translated, it gives CASSYSDRDQPQHF.

This clone was observed a few times. The V call is TRBV7-3, the J call TRBJ2-7; D may be TRBD2 (5 bases). Germline V gene lookup returns CDR1 SGHTA and CDR2 FQGTGA. V lost 5 bases, J lost 6 bases, and 14 bases lay in between. This CDR3 has 13 amino acids. The CDR3 DNA follows: TGTGCCAGCAGCCAAAAAGAGGGATCCGAGCAGTACTTC. It yields the protein CASSQKEGSEQYF. The whole variable domain, remainder taken from reference TRBV7-3 and TRBJ2-7, is GAGVSQTPSNKVTEKGKYVELRCDPISGHTALYWYRQSLGQGPEFLIYFQGTGAADDSGLPNDRFFAVRPEGSVSTLKIQRTERGDSAVYLCASSQKEGSEQYFGPGTRLTVT.

In this sample, this clone turned up a few times. The V gene is TRBV14, the J gene TRBJ1-4; TRBD1 agrees at 9 bases. Germline CDR1 is SGHDN and CDR2 is FVKESK. V shed 1 base and J 3 bases; nucleotides not matched to a gene: 12. The CDR3 has 19 amino acids. CDR3 coding DNA: TGTGCCAGCAGCCAAGTCCCCGGGACAGGGTGGCCGGCTAATGAAAAACTGTTTTTT. It is translated as CASSQVPGTGWPANEKLFF. Filled out from reference TRBV14 and TRBJ1-4, the complete variable domain reads EAGVTQFPSHSVIEKGQTVTLRCDPISGHDNLYWYRRVMGKEIKFLLHFVKESKQDESGMPNNRFLAERTGGTYSTLKVQPAELEDSGVYFCASSQVPGTGWPANEKLFFGSGTQLSVL.

This clone was counted only a few times. The V and J genes are TRBV4-1 and TRBJ1-2; the D gene is possibly TRBD1 (5 bases). The ends were cut back, 1 base at V and 0 bases at J, with 12 bases in the middle. The germline V gene has CDR1 MGHRA and CDR2 YSYEKL. The CDR3 extends over 16 amino acids. The CDR3 DNA follows: TGCGCCAGCAGCCAAGTGGTAGGGGTAGCTAACTATGGCTACACCTTC. Its protein product is CASSQVVGVANYGYTF.

V usage is TRBV4-3 and J usage is TRBJ1-4; D not certain. The V gene lost 3 bases and the J gene lost 10 bases, with 12 bases spanning the gap. The CDR3 loop spans 13 amino acids. CDR1 and CDR2 (germline): LGHNA, YSLEER. CDR3 residues: CASSQVQEGKLFF. The CDR3 DNA reads as TGCGCCAGCAGCCAGGTCCAGGAGGGAAAACTGTTTTTT.

V usage is TRBV2 and J usage is TRBJ2-4; D is unclear. The germline V gene encodes CDR1 SNHLY and CDR2 FYNNEI. Trimming took 2 bases from V and 0 from J, leaving 20 bases between them. CDR3 length: 19 residues. The CDR3 region is CASSEIGAAVPIAKNIQYF. The CDR3 nucleotides are TGTGCCAGCAGTGAAATTGGCGCCGCGGTGCCGATAGCCAAAAACATTCAGTACTTC.

The chain has TRBV5-6 and TRBJ2-3, with TRBD2 identical over 11 bases. Trimming removed 4 bases from V and 7 bases from J; junction bases left unmatched: 5. The CDR3 runs 14 residues. Germline V lookup: CDR1 SGHDT, CDR2 YYEEEE. CDR3: CASSISGGANTQYF. The CDR3, as DNA: TGTGCCAGCAGCATTAGCGGGGGGGCAAATACGCAGTATTTT.

This clone was seen many times. The rearrangement uses TRBV10-3 and TRBJ2-1; 8 nucleotides line up with TRBD2. V trimming: 3 bases; J trimming: 8 bases; junction bases outside the gene matches: 6. The CDR3 contains 14 residues. CDR1 is ENHRY, CDR2 SYGVKD, per germline. CDR3 nucleotides: TGTGCCATCAGTGAAGTGCGGGGGGTGGATGAGCAGTTCTTC. As protein: CAISEVRGVDEQFF.

The J gene is TRBJ2-1, the V gene TRBV13; 12 nucleotides align to TRBD1. The germline CDR1 and CDR2 sequences are PRHDT and FYEKMQ (reference sequence). This CDR3 is 15 amino acids long. With 5 bases clipped from V and 6 bases from J, the junction kept 5 bases outside the gene matches. The CDR3 here is CASSQGQGALNEQFF. As DNA, the CDR3 is TGTGCCAGCAGCCAGGGACAGGGGGCTCTCAATGAGCAGTTCTTC.

This clone came up a few times. The rearrangement joins TRBV18 to TRBJ1-3, with D unresolved. V was pared by 3 bases and J by 1 base, with 7 bases between. The germline V gene encodes CDR1 KGHSH and CDR2 LQKENI. The CDR3 runs to 14 residues. The CDR3 DNA follows: TGTGCCAGCTCACCTGCGGAGTCTGGAAACACCATATATTTT. Its translation: CASSPAESGNTIYF.

This clone was observed a few times. The CDR3 DNA reads TGTGCCAGCAGCGTAGAAGGGACACACTACAATGAGCAGTTCTTC. It is translated as CASSVEGTHYNEQFF. V is TRBV9 and J is TRBJ2-1, with a possible D match to TRBD1 (6 bases). The germline V gene encodes CDR1 SGDLS and CDR2 YYNGEE. Trimming pared 0 bases from V and 3 bases from J, leaving 10 bases between. CDR3 length: 15 amino acids.

A few counts support this clone. The rearrangement links TRBV2 to TRBJ2-5; TRBD2 might be the D (5 bases). The V end was cut by 1 base, the J end by 5 bases, with 14 bases between. The CDR3 sequence is 15 residues long. CDR1 is SNHLY and CDR2 is FYNNEI in the germline V gene. This CDR3 is CASSEGRARWETQYF. The CDR3 DNA reads as TGTGCCAGCAGTGAAGGGCGGGCCCGATGGGAGACCCAGTACTTC.

This clone appeared many times. This chain joins TRBV29-1 and TRBJ2-1, with D perhaps matching TRBD1 (6 bases). This CDR3 has 14 amino acids. Per germline, CDR1 SQVTM and CDR2 ANQGSEA. Trimming stripped 8 bases from V and 0 bases from J, with 14 bases between. CDR3 amino acids: CSIGQRLSYNEQFF. In DNA, the CDR3 is TGCAGCATCGGACAGAGACTCTCCTACAATGAGCAGTTCTTC.

The chain joins TRBV28 to TRBJ1-2, with D possibly TRBD1 on 6 matching bases. The CDR3 contains 12 residues. Germline V gene lookup returns CDR1 MDHEN and CDR2 SYDVKM. V was trimmed by 7 bases and J by 3 bases, leaving 9 bases between them. The CDR3 DNA reads as TGTGCCAGCAACGAGGGGGACTATGGCTACACCTTC. Translating gives CASNEGDYGYTF.

The chain has TRBV5-6 and TRBJ2-7; no clear D. The CDR3 is 12 residues long. V was pared by 0 bases and J by 4 bases, with 5 bases between. Per germline, CDR1 SGHDT and CDR2 YYEEEE. The CDR3 DNA follows: TGTGCCAGCAGCTTGGCGAGGTACGAGCAGTACTTC. Translating gives CASSLARYEQYF.

The rearrangement joins TRBV18 to TRBJ1-1, with D possibly TRBD1 on 5 matching bases. The CDR3 consists of 15 residues. Looked up from germline, CDR1 is KGHSH and CDR2 is LQKENI. Trimming took 3 bases from V and 3 from J, leaving 14 bases between them. The CDR3 coding sequence is TGTGCCAGCTCACCTACTCGGGCGGGGGACACTGAAGCTTTCTTT. Its protein is CASSPTRAGDTEAFF. Complete variable domain (other parts from reference TRBV18 and TRBJ1-1): NAGVMQNPRHLVRRRGQEARLRCSPMKGHSHVYWYRQLPEEGLKFMVYLQKENIIDESGMPKERFSAEFPKEGPSILRIQQVVRGDSAAYFCASSPTRAGDTEAFFGQGTRLTVV.

The chain has TRBV5-1 and TRBJ2-7; possible D gene TRBD1, 6 bases. Germline V gives CDR1 SGHRS, CDR2 YFSETQ. V lost 3 bases, J lost 3 bases, and 13 bases lay in between. The CDR3 loop spans 14 amino acids. The CDR3 sequence: CASSSTGLGYEQYF. In DNA form, the CDR3 reads TGCGCCAGCAGCTCCACAGGGTTGGGCTACGAGCAGTACTTC.

To note about this clone: Sequence at one end of the junction differs from germline and may be a read error. The chain uses TRBV7-2 and TRBJ2-3; D may correspond to TRBD1 or TRBD2 (5 bases each). The CDR3 totals 15 residues. The germline CDR1 and CDR2 sequences are SGHTA and FQGNSA. The CDR3, as DNA: TGTGCCAGCACCTTACTAGGACAAGTCGGAGATACGCAGTATTTT. This codes for CASTLLGQVGDTQYF.

The CDR3 DNA is TGTGCCATCAGTGAGTCGGGGACAGGGGACGAGCAGTACTTC. Encoded protein: CAISESGTGDEQYF. This chain joins TRBV10-3 and TRBJ2-5; 10 nucleotides line up with TRBD1. The tail of the sequence fits TRBJ2-7 better, so the J call may be wrong. CDR1 is ENHRY, CDR2 SYGVKD, per germline. This CDR3 contains 14 residues.

This clone has more than one count but fewer than ten. The chain uses TRBV2 and TRBJ1-2, with 7 nucleotides matching TRBD1. With 6 bases clipped from V and 5 bases from J, the junction kept 9 bases outside the gene matches. The CDR3 loop spans 14 amino acids. Germline lookup yields CDR1 SNHLY and CDR2 FYNNEI. In DNA form, the CDR3 reads TGTGCCAGCAGCGCCCAGGGGGATTCGTATGGCTACACCTTC. It encodes CASSAQGDSYGYTF.

This clone was recorded many times. The chain links TRBV29-1 to TRBJ2-3, with D possibly TRBD1 on 5 matching bases. The germline V gene has CDR1 SQVTM and CDR2 ANQGSEA. Trimming stripped 3 bases from V and 5 bases from J, with 9 bases between. The CDR3 has 12 residues. The CDR3 coding sequence is TGCAGCGTTGATCAAGGGGTAGATACGCAGTATTTT. Translating it yields CSVDQGVDTQYF.

A few counts support this clone. The chain couples TRBV10-3 to TRBJ2-7; 8 positions match TRBD2. CDR1 ENHRY and CDR2 SYGVKD come from the germline V gene. CDR3 length: 12 amino acids. Trimming removed 7 bases from V and 6 bases from J; junction bases left unmatched: 5. CDR3 in DNA: TGTGCCATCACCAACGGGGGGGCCGAGCAGTACTTC. Translated, it gives CAITNGGAEQYF.

The V call is TRBV29-1, the J call TRBJ2-5, with D maybe TRBD2 (5 bases). Gene TRBJ2-7 matches the end of the DNA better, so the J call may be wrong. The CDR3 consists of 11 residues. Germline V gene data show CDR1 as SQVTM and CDR2 as ANQGSEA. The CDR3 spells CSPPGEYEQYF. The CDR3 DNA follows: TGCAGCCCCCCCGGGGAGTACGAGCAGTACTTC.